What follows are 14 T cell receptor beta chains derived from one specimen sequenced in a study of post-analysis software for immune sequencing data (dated by TCRdb to 2013 to 2016). What the work shows at the level of the full study, not this receptor alone: Patients showed significantly higher frequencies than controls for roughly 5 TRBV segments, among them TRBV5-6, TRBV5-1 and TRBV20-1.

For these receptors, no antigen is known. Library preparation used PCR. Sequencing instrument: Illumina HiSeq 2500. To reduce PCR and sequencing biases, unique molecular identifiers were incorporated into the TCR beta cDNA libraries. The raw public reads went through TCRdb reprocessing: fastp at Q25, MiXCR clone calling, in-frame beta chains kept. CDR3 protein duplicates are merged, each entry listing the most common genes and DNA. In all, the sample holds about 260,000 distinct CDR3 sequences, and less than 40% of those were seen once. The ten largest clones represent 4% to 6% of the sample. Specimen: blood. Receptors originate from a girl under 18 with multiple sclerosis.

CDR3 loop: CSAPDRLTYNEQFF. CDR3 coding DNA: TGCAGTGCCCCGGACAGGTTAACCTACAATGAGCAGTTCTTC. This chain uses TRBV20-1 with TRBJ2-1; 7 positions agree with TRBD1. The trim removed 6 bases at V and 2 bases at J, leaving 7 bases unmatched. Germline-derived CDR1 and CDR2 are DFQATT and SNEGSKA (reference sequence). The CDR3 is made up of 14 amino acids.

V and J are TRBV7-6 and TRBJ2-3; perhaps D is TRBD1 or TRBD2 (5 bases each). CDR3 length: 17 amino acids. V lost 1 base to trimming and J lost 2 bases, with 16 bases between them. The germline V gene has CDR1 SGHVS and CDR2 FNYEAQ. The DNA for the CDR3 is TGTGCCAGCAGCTTAGACCCAGACGGTGGGACCACAGATACGCAGTATTTT. Protein product: CASSLDPDGGTTDTQYF.

This clonotype was recorded at least ten times. V is TRBV15 and J is TRBJ2-5; tentative D call: TRBD2 (5 bases). The CDR3 has 14 amino acids. V lost 4 bases to trimming and J lost 1 base, with 10 bases between them. CDR1 and CDR2 from the germline V gene are LNHNV and YYDKDF (reference sequence). CDR3: CATSIGVPQETQYF. CDR3 sequence (DNA): TGTGCCACCAGCATCGGGGTCCCCCAAGAGACCCAGTACTTC.

At least ten counts were recorded for this clonotype. The rearrangement joins TRBV6-1 to TRBJ2-7; 7 nucleotides agree with TRBD1. Germline V gives CDR1 MNHNS, CDR2 SASEGT. V lost 2 bases, J lost 2 bases, and 12 bases stayed unmatched. CDR3 length equals 17 residues. This CDR3 is CASSETVFGTAAYEQYF. The CDR3 region has the DNA TGTGCCAGCAGTGAAACCGTATTTGGGACAGCCGCCTACGAGCAGTACTTC.

Details on this clonotype: A read error may produce the germline difference seen at one junction end. This chain uses TRBV28 with TRBJ2-7, with D perhaps TRBD2 (6 bases). The CDR3 loop spans 14 amino acids. Germline V CDR1 and CDR2: MDHEN, SYDVKM. CDR3 sequence (DNA): TGTGCCGGCAGTTCGCCCGGACTATGGGGAGAGCGGTACTTC. Residues: CAGSSPGLWGERYF. The whole variable domain, filled in from reference TRBV28 and TRBJ2-7, reads DVKVTQSSRYLVKRTGEKVFLECVQDMDHENMFWYRQDPGLGLRLIYFSYDVKMKEKGDIPEGYSVSREKKERFSLILESASTNQTSMYLCAGSSPGLWGERYFGPGTRLTVT.

This clonotype was detected a few times. The V and J genes are TRBV5-1 and TRBJ2-3; 10 bases map to TRBD2. CDR3 size: 18 residues. J lost 0 bases, V lost 2 bases, and 9 bases had no gene match. Germline lookup yields CDR1 SGHRS and CDR2 YFSETQ. In nucleotides, the CDR3 is TGCGCCAGCAGCTTTGGGGTACTAGCGGGGCCTAGCACAGATACGCAGTATTTT. It is translated as CASSFGVLAGPSTDTQYF.

A remark on this clonotype: A much larger clone lies a single base off, so this may be a read error. The chain joins TRBV5-1 to TRBJ2-5; tentative D call: TRBD1 (6 bases). The CDR3 consists of 14 residues. Germline CDR1 is SGHRS and CDR2 is YFSETQ. CDR3 loop: CARSSGQLQETQYF. The CDR3 DNA is TGCGCCCGCAGCAGCGGACAGCTTCAAGAGACCCAGTACTTC.

This clonotype was recorded at least ten times. The genes are TRBV7-9 and TRBJ2-1, with 7 bases aligning to TRBD2. This CDR3 spans 16 amino acids. V shed 3 bases, J shed 6 bases, and the junction held 11 bases outside the gene matches. The V gene's germline CDR1 is SEHNR and CDR2 FQNEAQ (reference sequence). In DNA, the CDR3 is TGTGCCAGCAGCTTCGGCGGCAGCGGGAAGGGCAATGAGCAGTTCTTC. It translates to CASSFGGSGKGNEQFF.

This clonotype was detected many times. The J gene is TRBJ2-3, the V gene TRBV11-2; 8 bases align to TRBD2. Looked up from germline, CDR1 is SGHAT and CDR2 is FQNNGV. The V and J ends lost 0 bases and 6 bases, in that order; junction bases with no gene match: 20. This CDR3 is built from 20 residues. The CDR3 here is CASSLEGLGRLASTQDTQYF. The DNA of the CDR3 is TGTGCCAGCAGCTTAGAAGGGCTCGGTCGACTAGCGTCTACCCAGGATACGCAGTATTTT.

On this clonotype: A much larger clone lies one base from this, so it may be a read error. The chain combines TRBV29-1 with TRBJ2-7; 7 bases agree with TRBD2. J was trimmed by 1 base and V by 6 bases; bases with no gene match: 6. The CDR3 runs 13 residues. From germline, CDR1 is SQVTM and CDR2 ANQGSEA. This CDR3 is CSVGLAASYEQYF. The CDR3 DNA sequence: TGCAGCGTCGGCCTAGCGGCTTCCTACGAGCAGTACTTC.

V and J are TRBV12-3 or TRBV12-4 and TRBJ1-2, with D possibly TRBD1 on 6 matching bases. V was shortened by 8 bases and J by 8 bases, with 12 bases between the two germline ends. The CDR3 has 11 amino acids. The CDR3 loop is CASAGGPGYTF. The CDR3 bases are TGTGCCAGCGCGGGGGGGCCCGGCTACACCTTC.

This clonotype was found many times. CDR3 loop: CSARGSGSYEQYF. CDR3 DNA sequence: TGCAGTGCCCGGGGGAGCGGTTCCTACGAGCAGTACTTC. The chain couples TRBV20-1 to TRBJ2-7; possible D gene TRBD2, 6 bases. V lost 6 bases and J 1 base, leaving 13 bases between the germline ends. Germline V CDR1 and CDR2: DFQATT, SNEGSKA (reference sequence). The CDR3 is 13 amino acids.

This clonotype has ten or more counts. The chain links TRBV20-1 to TRBJ2-5, with a possible D match to TRBD1 (6 bases). Between the trimmed V and J ends, which lost 6 bases and 2 bases, there was a span of 10 bases. Germline CDR1 DFQATT, CDR2 SNEGSKA (reference sequence). CDR3 length: 12 residues. The CDR3 reads CSATDRQETQYF. CDR3 nucleotide sequence: TGCAGTGCAACCGACAGGCAAGAGACCCAGTACTTC.

This chain joins TRBV28 and TRBJ2-1, with TRBD2 matching 9 bases. J was trimmed by 5 bases and V by 3 bases; bases with no gene match: 11. The CDR3 has 17 amino acids. Germline-derived CDR1 and CDR2 are MDHEN and SYDVKM. The CDR3 DNA reads as TGTGCCAGCAGTTTCTGGCGGGGGGGCGAGCTGAACAATGAGCAGTTCTTC. Its protein is CASSFWRGGELNNEQFF.